This entry lists 20 T cell receptor beta chains sequenced from one sample in a study of Ad26.COV2.S vaccination and SARS-CoV-2 variants. As for treatment: around 19 received Ad26.COV2.S at low or high dose, single or two shots; about 5 received placebo; per-sample allocation not given. Each sample was drawn 63 days after the first injection (of vaccine or placebo). Clones were sequenced by immunoSEQ multiplex PCR, and TCRdb holds only the in-frame ones, with some missing. The repertoire holds hundreds of thousands of clones, with about 86% as singletons. The specimen was peripheral blood, collected in a trial of Ad26.COV2.S vaccine versus placebo. The receptor set was obtained from a person between 18 and 65 years old who received the Ad26.COV2.S COVID-19 vaccine or a placebo.

V usage is TRBV9 and J usage is TRBJ1-1; TRBD1 is a possible D gene (5 bases). Germline CDR1 is SGDLS and CDR2 is YYNGEE. V was clipped by 4 bases and J by 4 bases, with 17 bases between them. CDR3 length: 15 amino acids. CDR3 nucleotides: TGTGCCAGCAGCACCCGCGAGGGGCTCGGCACTGAAGCTTTCTTT. This codes for CASSTREGLGTEAFF.

The chain recombines TRBV7-2 with TRBJ2-7; 8 nucleotides match TRBD2. This CDR3 is built from 16 residues. Per the germline V gene, CDR1 is SGHTA and CDR2 is FQGNSA. After removal of 1 base from V and 0 bases from J, the junction contained 5 bases not matched to a gene. The CDR3 protein is CASSLGAGGGSYEQYF. CDR3 nucleotide sequence: TGTGCCAGCAGCTTAGGGGCGGGAGGAGGCTCCTACGAGCAGTACTTC.

This clone was seen only once. The rearrangement links TRBV28 to TRBJ1-4; no firm D call. The V and J ends lost 5 bases and 0 bases respectively, with 13 bases between them. From germline, CDR1 is MDHEN and CDR2 SYDVKM. This CDR3 has 16 amino acids. The CDR3 spells CASSPRPFSTNEKLFF. CDR3 DNA: TGTGCCAGCAGTCCGCGACCATTTTCAACTAATGAAAAACTGTTTTTT.

The chain has TRBV19 and TRBJ1-1; 9 positions match TRBD1. CDR1 is LNHDA and CDR2 is SQIVND in the germline V gene (reference sequence). The ends lost 3 bases at V and 4 bases at J; junction bases unmatched: 3. This CDR3 is built from 14 residues. The chain's CDR3 is CASSIGQGFTEAFF. In nucleotides, the CDR3 is TGTGCCAGTAGTATCGGACAGGGGTTCACTGAAGCTTTCTTT.

The chain joins TRBV30 to TRBJ2-7; D perhaps matches TRBD2 (6 bases). This CDR3 region has 15 residues. The germline V and J ends were trimmed by 3 bases and 6 bases, with 21 bases remaining between them. Germline values: CDR1 GTSNPN, CDR2 SVGIG (reference sequence). In DNA form, the CDR3 reads TGTGCCTGGAGATTCGGGGGAATCGGGTTTGGCGAGCAGTACTTC. Translation gives CAWRFGGIGFGEQYF.

The chain couples TRBV28 to TRBJ1-3; D perhaps matches TRBD1 (5 bases). This CDR3 is built from 19 residues. V was cut by 2 bases and J by 0 bases, with 20 bases left in between. Germline lookup yields CDR1 MDHEN and CDR2 SYDVKM. Written as DNA, the CDR3 is TGTGCCAGCAGTTTAACCCGGGCCTCGTGGGGCTACTCTGGAAACACCATATATTTT. Translated, it gives CASSLTRASWGYSGNTIYF.

The chain couples TRBV7-9 to TRBJ2-7; 8 bases line up with TRBD1. This CDR3 contains 15 residues. The J segment lost 4 bases and the V segment lost 1 base, leaving 6 bases of the junction unmatched. The germline gives CDR1 SEHNR, CDR2 FQNEAQ (reference sequence). The CDR3 region is CASSLERTGRYEQYF. In DNA form, the CDR3 reads TGTGCCAGCAGCTTAGAAAGGACAGGGCGTTACGAGCAGTACTTC. Looking up the rest from reference TRBV7-9 and TRBJ2-7 gives the full variable domain: DTGVSQNPRHKITKRGQNVTFRCDPISEHNRLYWYRQTLGQGPEFLTYFQNEAQLEKSRLLSDRFSAERPKGSFSTLEIQRTEQGDSAMYLCASSLERTGRYEQYFGPGTRLTVT.

V and J are TRBV12-3 or TRBV12-4 and TRBJ1-4, with D uncertain. CDR3 length: 13 residues. V lost 7 bases and J 8 bases, leaving 14 bases between the germline ends. CDR3: CASKRGAWEKLFF. CDR3 sequence (DNA): TGTGCCAGCAAGCGGGGAGCCTGGGAAAAACTGTTTTTT.

The V gene is TRBV4-2, the J gene TRBJ2-5; 9 nucleotides line up with TRBD2. V lost 1 base to trimming and J lost 5 bases; unmatched junction nucleotides: 8. This CDR3 has 16 residues. Germline V gives CDR1 LGHNA, CDR2 YNFKEQ. CDR3 region: CASSQALAGIGETQYF. The CDR3, as DNA: TGTGCCAGCAGCCAAGCCCTAGCGGGAATTGGGGAGACCCAGTACTTC.

This chain connects TRBV5-1 to TRBJ2-5; 8 nucleotides match TRBD1. V trimming: 2 bases; J trimming: 1 base; junction bases outside the gene matches: 4. CDR3 length: 15 residues. CDR1 and CDR2 (germline): SGHRS, YFSETQ. This CDR3 is CASSLNTGGQETQYF. The CDR3 DNA is TGCGCCAGCAGCTTAAATACAGGGGGCCAAGAGACCCAGTACTTC.

This sequence joins TRBV2 and TRBJ1-1, with D unresolved. The V end lost 7 bases, the J end lost 0 bases, and 12 bases lay between the germline ends. The CDR3 consists of 14 residues. Germline V gene lookup returns CDR1 SNHLY and CDR2 FYNNEI. CDR3 DNA sequence: TGTGCCAGCACCAGTACGGATTTGAACACTGAAGCTTTCTTT. Its protein product is CASTSTDLNTEAFF.

V and J are TRBV11-2 and TRBJ2-1; 10 nucleotides align to TRBD1. V lost 5 bases, J lost 1 base, and 2 bases stayed unmatched. Germline CDR1 SGHAT, CDR2 FQNNGV. The length of the CDR3 is 15 residues. The CDR3 DNA reads as TGTGCCAGCAGCCTGGGACAGGGGTCCTACAATGAGCAGTTCTTC. It is translated as CASSLGQGSYNEQFF.

The chain links TRBV5-1 to TRBJ2-5; D is perhaps TRBD2 (6 bases). This CDR3 has 15 amino acids. V was cut by 0 bases and J by 3 bases, with 12 bases left in between. Per germline, CDR1 SGHRS and CDR2 YFSETQ. The CDR3 region has the DNA TGCGCCAGCAGCTTGGCCAAAGGCGGGAAAGAGACCCAGTACTTC. This sequence encodes CASSLAKGGKETQYF.

The chain links TRBV30 to TRBJ2-1; D is possibly TRBD1 (7 bases). Germline CDR1 GTSNPN, CDR2 SVGIG (reference sequence). Trimming removed 1 base from V and 1 base from J, with 8 bases in between. This CDR3 contains 14 residues. The CDR3 sequence is CAWSAGGSYNEQFF. In DNA, the CDR3 is TGTGCCTGGAGTGCAGGGGGGTCCTACAATGAGCAGTTCTTC.

The chain couples TRBV5-1 to TRBJ1-1, with a tentative D call TRBD1 (5 bases). The CDR3 extends over 16 amino acids. In germline, CDR1 is SGHRS, CDR2 YFSETQ. Deletions cut 4 bases from V and 1 base from J, with 17 bases between. The DNA of the CDR3 is TGCGCCAGCAGCCCGTGGGGGGGACGGACGAACACTGAAGCTTTCTTT. Amino acids: CASSPWGGRTNTEAFF.

The gene calls are TRBV7-9 and TRBJ1-2, with D possibly matching TRBD1 (5 bases). The germline V gene has CDR1 SEHNR and CDR2 FQNEAQ (reference sequence). Trimming took off 1 base at V and 4 bases at J, with 10 bases between the two ends. The CDR3 spans 14 residues. DNA of the CDR3: TGTGCCAGCAGCTTAGACGAAGACAGCTATGGCTACACCTTC. Residues: CASSLDEDSYGYTF. Complete variable domain (other parts from reference TRBV7-9 and TRBJ1-2): DTGVSQNPRHKITKRGQNVTFRCDPISEHNRLYWYRQTLGQGPEFLTYFQNEAQLEKSRLLSDRFSAERPKGSFSTLEIQRTEQGDSAMYLCASSLDEDSYGYTFGSGTRLTVV.

This clone was picked up a small number of times. The V and J genes are TRBV6-6 and TRBJ1-6; 8 bases are a match to TRBD1. Germline CDR1 MNHNY, CDR2 SVGAGI (reference sequence). With V trimmed by 6 bases and J by 8 bases, 12 bases remained unmatched. The CDR3 is 16 amino acids. This chain's CDR3 is CASSQQGGDLDSPLHF. CDR3 nucleotide sequence: TGTGCCAGCAGCCAACAGGGGGGAGACTTGGATTCACCCCTCCACTTT.

The chain links TRBV9 to TRBJ2-1; weak D call: TRBD2 (5 bases). This CDR3 is 13 amino acids long. Trimming removed 4 bases at V and 4 bases at J, with 9 bases between. In germline, CDR1 is SGDLS, CDR2 YYNGEE. Here the CDR3 reads CASSSSGYNEQFF. The CDR3 DNA is TGTGCCAGCAGCTCCAGCGGATACAATGAGCAGTTCTTC.

The V call is TRBV5-5, the J call TRBJ2-3; a weak D match, TRBD1 (5 bases). Trimming shortened V by 2 bases and J by 0 bases, and 7 bases separated the two germline ends. Germline V CDR1 and CDR2: SGHKS, YYEKEE (reference sequence). CDR3 length: 14 residues. The CDR3 bases are TGTGCCAGCAGCTTAGACAGTAGCACAGATACGCAGTATTTT. Its translation: CASSLDSSTDTQYF.

J is TRBJ1-4 and V is TRBV28; D is perhaps TRBD1 (6 bases). The V and J ends lost 1 base and 10 bases respectively, with 16 bases between them. Germline V gives CDR1 MDHEN, CDR2 SYDVKM. The CDR3 length is 15 residues. The CDR3 is CASSLFRGTRGKLFF. CDR3 nucleotides: TGTGCCAGCAGTTTATTTAGGGGGACACGTGGAAAACTGTTTTTT.